The 21 T cell receptor beta chains reported below all come from one sample, sequenced in a study of T cell repertoires in cytomegalovirus infection. Each CDR3 protein is one row after TCRdb ran MiXCR on the reads. The sample has hundreds of thousands of distinct CDR3 sequences; about 33% are singletons. Their antigens remain unidentified. Sample: cultured PBMCs, taken from culture after CMV antigen stimulation. All receptors come from a human donor in good health (CMV status not recorded). Some clones in this sample may be carry-over from other donors' samples.

This clonotype was seen a few times. The J gene is TRBJ1-4, the V gene TRBV6-2 or TRBV6-3; D gene ambiguous. Germline CDR1 MNHEY, CDR2 SVGEGT. V was shortened by 5 bases and J by 0 bases, with 13 bases between the two germline ends. The CDR3 is 16 amino acids. CDR3 sequence: CASSTTDPATNEKLFF. CDR3 nucleotides: TGTGCCAGCAGTACCACGGACCCGGCAACTAATGAAAAACTGTTTTTT.

The chain employs TRBV27 and TRBJ2-7, with D possibly matching TRBD1 (6 bases). Germline values: CDR1 MNHEY, CDR2 SMNVEV (reference sequence). Deletions cut 3 bases from V and 6 bases from J, with 12 bases between. This CDR3 spans 13 amino acids. As DNA, the CDR3 is TGTGCCAGCAGTTTGACCGGGACAAGCGAGCAGTACTTC. Translation: CASSLTGTSEQYF.

This clonotype has a handful of counts. The chain is built from TRBV12-5 and TRBJ1-1, with D unresolved. The CDR3 is 12 amino acids. The germline V gene encodes CDR1 LGHNT and CDR2 FRNRAP. V was cut by 1 base and J by 5 bases, with 5 bases left in between. This CDR3 reads CASGLGRTEAFF. In DNA, the CDR3 is TGTGCTAGTGGTTTGGGCAGGACTGAAGCTTTCTTT.

This clonotype was observed a few times. V usage is TRBV12-3 or TRBV12-4 and J usage is TRBJ2-2; D not resolved. This CDR3 region has 13 residues. The V end lost 5 bases, the J end lost 9 bases, and 13 bases lay between the germline ends. In DNA, the CDR3 is TGTGCCAGCAGTACCCTACTCAGCCGGGAGCTGTTTTTT. Amino acids: CASSTLLSRELFF.

This clonotype has a handful of counts. This chain joins TRBV6-5 and TRBJ2-3, with TRBD2 matching 9 bases. The CDR3 covers 16 residues. Trimming cost V 0 bases and J 2 bases; bases outside gene matches: 3. Germline CDR1 and CDR2: MNHEY and SVGAGI. This chain's CDR3 is CASSYSQRGVTDTQYF. As DNA, the CDR3 is TGTGCCAGCAGTTACTCGCAGCGGGGGGTCACAGATACGCAGTATTTT.

With regard to this clonotype: This may arise from a read error, as a much more abundant clone is one base away. V usage is TRBV7-9 and J usage is TRBJ2-1, with a tentative D call TRBD2 (6 bases). The CDR3 has 17 residues. Germline V gives CDR1 SEHNR, CDR2 FQNEAQ (reference sequence). The CDR3 is CASSLVALSGGYNKQFF. DNA of the CDR3: TGTGCCAGCAGCTTAGTGGCCCTTAGCGGAGGATACAATAAGCAGTTCTTC.

This clonotype was counted many times. The CDR3 DNA reads as TGTGCCAGCAGCTTCGACAGAGGAGCAACTAATGAAAAACTGTTTTTT. Its protein product is CASSFDRGATNEKLFF. The rearrangement links TRBV7-2 to TRBJ1-4, with a weak D call TRBD1 (5 bases). This CDR3 is built from 16 residues. V was shortened by 3 bases and J by 0 bases, with 11 bases between the two germline ends. The germline V gene encodes CDR1 SGHTA and CDR2 FQGNSA.

This sequence joins TRBV15 and TRBJ2-4; 8 bases are shared with TRBD1. With V trimmed by 1 base and J by 9 bases, 8 bases remained unmatched. Per the germline V gene, CDR1 is LNHNV and CDR2 is YYDKDF (reference sequence). The CDR3 spans 15 residues. CDR3 sequence: CATSRGPGGESIQYF. CDR3 coding DNA: TGTGCCACCAGCAGAGGTCCAGGGGGCGAGAGCATTCAGTACTTC.

This sequence joins TRBV2 and TRBJ2-7; D is unresolved. The CDR3 covers 13 residues. Trimming shortened V by 7 bases and J by 3 bases, and 13 bases separated the two germline ends. Germline V gene sequence: CDR1 SNHLY, CDR2 FYNNEI. CDR3 protein: CASTPRKNYEQYF. For the CDR3, the DNA is TGTGCCAGCACCCCTCGGAAGAACTACGAGCAGTACTTC.

The chain joins TRBV28 to TRBJ1-1; D is possibly TRBD1 (6 bases). V lost 3 bases to trimming and J lost 3 bases, with 14 bases between them. The V gene's germline CDR1 is MDHEN and CDR2 SYDVKM. The CDR3 runs 15 residues. CDR3 sequence: CASSFIGGADTEAFF. CDR3 DNA: TGTGCCAGCAGTTTTATTGGGGGCGCGGACACTGAAGCTTTCTTT.

This rearrangement joins TRBV28 to TRBJ2-3; 7 positions match TRBD2. Germline CDR1 and CDR2: MDHEN and SYDVKM. The V segment lost 4 bases and the J segment 6 bases; nucleotides outside the gene matches: 13. The CDR3 contains 16 residues. CDR3 residues: CASSSPGTAGVDTQYF. CDR3 coding DNA: TGTGCCAGCAGTTCCCCCGGGACTGCGGGGGTGGATACGCAGTATTTT.

The chain uses TRBV12-3 or TRBV12-4 and TRBJ2-1; TRBD2 agrees at 14 bases. Trimming at V came to 6 bases and at J to 4 bases, leaving 20 bases not matched to a gene. CDR3 length: 21 amino acids. In DNA form, the CDR3 reads TGTGCCAGCAGGCCCAAGACTAGCGGGGGGGCGGATGATAACTGGTACAATGAGCAGTTCTTC. This encodes CASRPKTSGGADDNWYNEQFF.

This clonotype has more than one count but fewer than ten. The chain recombines TRBV12-3 or TRBV12-4 with TRBJ2-7; tentatively, D is TRBD2 (5 bases). Trimming took off 6 bases at V and 7 bases at J, with 16 bases between the two ends. This CDR3 has 13 residues. CDR3 DNA sequence: TGTGCCAGCAGCCCCATCCGGGAAAGTGAGCAGTACTTC. Protein product: CASSPIRESEQYF.

The rearrangement joins TRBV11-1 to TRBJ2-5; 9 positions match TRBD1. The CDR3 is 16 residues long. Trimming removed 7 bases from V and 2 bases from J; junction bases left unmatched: 11. CDR1 is SGHAT and CDR2 is FQDESV in the germline V gene (reference sequence). Written as DNA, the CDR3 is TGTGCCAGCACCCTCATGGGACAGGGTATTCAAGAGACCCAGTACTTC. Protein sequence: CASTLMGQGIQETQYF.

V gene TRBV7-6 combines with J gene TRBJ2-1, with D possibly being TRBD2 (5 bases). The CDR3 runs to 15 residues. With 5 bases removed from V and 4 bases from J, the gap between germline ends came to 15 bases. The germline V gene encodes CDR1 SGHVS and CDR2 FNYEAQ. CDR3 sequence (DNA): TGTGCCAGCAGCCTTTCGAGGGTTGAATACAATGAGCAGTTCTTC. Protein sequence: CASSLSRVEYNEQFF.

This clonotype turned up a few times. The V and J genes are TRBV10-2 and TRBJ2-3; D call uncertain. The CDR3 extends over 13 amino acids. Trimming removed 8 bases from V and 4 bases from J, with 13 bases in between. CDR1 WSHSY and CDR2 SAAADI come from the germline V gene. The CDR3 DNA sequence: TGCGCCAGCGGGAACAGTCGCGCAGATACGCAGTATTTT. Its translation: CASGNSRADTQYF.

The gene calls are TRBV2 and TRBJ1-1; TRBD1 agrees at 8 bases. The V and J ends lost 2 bases and 5 bases, in that order; junction bases with no gene match: 4. CDR3 length equals 14 residues. Germline V CDR1 and CDR2: SNHLY, FYNNEI. CDR3 residues: CASSEQGAQTEAFF. CDR3 DNA: TGTGCCAGCAGTGAACAGGGGGCGCAGACTGAAGCTTTCTTT. Using reference TRBV2 and TRBJ1-1 for the parts outside the CDR3, the full variable domain is EPEVTQTPSHQVTQMGQEVILRCVPISNHLYFYWYRQILGQKVEFLVSFYNNEISEKSEIFDDQFSVERPDGSNFTLKIRSTKLEDSAMYFCASSEQGAQTEAFFGQGTRLTVV.

This clonotype has more than one count but fewer than ten. The V gene is TRBV7-2, the J gene TRBJ2-7, with D perhaps matching TRBD2 (6 bases). Deletions cut 3 bases from V and 0 bases from J, with 15 bases between. Looked up from germline, CDR1 is SGHTA and CDR2 is FQGNSA. The CDR3 totals 16 residues. CDR3 DNA: TGTGCCAGCAGCTTTCTAGCGCACCCTAGCTCCTACGAGCAGTACTTC. This codes for CASSFLAHPSSYEQYF.

This clonotype has only a few counts. The CDR3 nucleotides read TGTGCCAGCAGTAAATCAGGGATCTACGAGCAGTACTTC. Its protein is CASSKSGIYEQYF. The rearrangement links TRBV6-1 to TRBJ2-7; possibly TRBD1 for D (5 bases). The CDR3 contains 13 residues. Trimming left V 5 bases short and J 3 bases short, with 11 bases between. The V gene's germline CDR1 is MNHNS and CDR2 SASEGT.

This clonotype was observed a few times. This chain connects TRBV2 to TRBJ1-2; D not certain. The V gene's germline CDR1 is SNHLY and CDR2 FYNNEI. Trimming stripped 10 bases from V and 0 bases from J, with 18 bases between. CDR3 length equals 15 residues. For the CDR3, the DNA is TGTGCCACTGACATAGACCGTTATACTAACTATGGCTACACCTTC. Translated, it gives CATDIDRYTNYGYTF.

The V and J genes are TRBV5-1 and TRBJ1-1, with D hard to call. CDR1 and CDR2 (germline): SGHRS, YFSETQ. The CDR3 consists of 13 residues. V gave up 0 bases and J gave up 2 bases, with 5 bases separating them. CDR3 DNA sequence: TGCGCCAGCAGCTTGGGGTTTAACACTGAAGCTTTCTTT. Translated, it gives CASSLGFNTEAFF.